This T cell receptor (beta chain) was recorded in a study of cytotoxic CD8 clonotypes in ibrutinib-treated CLL. Study overall: Averaging across samples gave approximately 260,000 productive templates and roughly 88,000 productive rearrangements.

In regard to this clone: Antigen: not known.

Study-wide findings and caveats: In comparison with age-matched healthy donors, baseline clonality was higher and tracked circulating CD8+ T-cell counts.

The TCR beta libraries used around 2 micrograms of genomic DNA that came from cryopreserved PBMCs. Using immunoSEQ multiplex PCR, the repertoire was profiled, and TCRdb retains in-frame clones only, with some absent. The sample has about 140,000 clones, around 90% seen once; the top ten hold approximately 10%. In germline, CDR1 is SGHTA, CDR2 FQGTGA. V lost 3 bases to trimming and J lost 6 bases; unmatched junction nucleotides: 3. The CDR3 is 15 amino acids. The sequencing here drew on PBMCs, taken after 12 months of ibrutinib treatment. The clonotype comes from a human donor with chronic lymphocytic leukemia. This sequence joins TRBV7-3 and TRBJ2-2; 11 bases match TRBD2. CDR3 loop: CASSLGLADSGELFF. For the CDR3, the DNA is TGTGCCAGCAGCTTGGGACTAGCGGATTCCGGGGAGCTGTTTTTT.